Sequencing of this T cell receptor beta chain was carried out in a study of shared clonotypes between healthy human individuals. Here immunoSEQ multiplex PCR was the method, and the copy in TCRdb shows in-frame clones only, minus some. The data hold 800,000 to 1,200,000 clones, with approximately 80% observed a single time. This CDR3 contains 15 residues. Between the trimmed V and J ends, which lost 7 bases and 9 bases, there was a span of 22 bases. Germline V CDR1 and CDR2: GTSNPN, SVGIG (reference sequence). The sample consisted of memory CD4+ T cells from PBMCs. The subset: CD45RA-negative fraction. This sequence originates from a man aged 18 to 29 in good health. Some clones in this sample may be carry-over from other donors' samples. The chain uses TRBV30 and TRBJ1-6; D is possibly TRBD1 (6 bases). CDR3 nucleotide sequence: TGTGCCTTCGGAGGAGGCAGGGGAAGATTTTCACCCCTCCACTTT. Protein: CAFGGGRGRFSPLHF.